The entry below gives a single T cell receptor beta chain sequence along with its context. Its cognate antigen is unknown. This sample stems from a study of tumor-infiltrating lymphocytes in localized non-small cell lung cancer. Measured with immunoSEQ multiplex PCR; TCRdb has only the in-frame clones, and not every one. In the table there are tens of thousands of clones, roughly two thirds of which are singletons. Findings and limits, study-wide: T-cell fraction did not differ between immunotypes IM1 and IM2. Higher tumor T cell infiltration than in uninvolved lung was supported by TCRbeta sequencing. Technical variation could not be separated from intratumor heterogeneity here. Not all patients were TCR sequenced, owing to tissue quantity.

Germline V lookup: CDR1 SGHTA, CDR2 FQGTGA. Trimming cost V 5 bases and J 11 bases; bases outside gene matches: 8. This CDR3 comprises 13 residues. This sequence originates from a human donor with non-small cell lung cancer. The specimen sequenced was lung tumor tissue. V gene TRBV7-3 combines with J gene TRBJ1-1; 10 bases line up with TRBD1. The CDR3 protein is CASSMTGGELAFF. CDR3 DNA sequence: TGTGCCAGCAGCATGACAGGGGGCGAATTGGCTTTCTTT. The full variable domain, with the rest looked up from reference TRBV7-3 and TRBJ1-1, is GAGVSQTPSNKVTEKGKYVELRCDPISGHTALYWYRQSLGQGPEFLIYFQGTGAADDSGLPNDRFFAVRPEGSVSTLKIQRTERGDSAVYLCASSMTGGELAFFGQGTRLTVV.